The 27 T cell receptor beta chains below were found in one sample sequenced in a study of blood T cells in healthy people across ages. A second about 7 to 11 cycle PCR used barcoded and J-beta primers. A single record per CDR3 protein comes from TCRdb applying MiXCR to the 5' RACE reads. The data show 750,000 to 950,000 distinct CDR3 sequences, more than 25% seen once. These data are also associated with another study on T cells of mothers and their children.

The source material was blood. These receptors came from a boy younger than 18 in good health.

This clonotype has only a few counts. The genes are TRBV10-3 and TRBJ2-3; TRBD1 matches 8 bases. This CDR3 is built from 17 residues. Per the germline V gene, CDR1 is ENHRY and CDR2 is SYGVKD. The V and J ends lost 4 bases and 0 bases, in that order; junction bases with no gene match: 9. CDR3 bases: TGTGCCATCAGTGCCCGAGGGACAGGAATTAGCACAGATACGCAGTATTTT. Encoded protein: CAISARGTGISTDTQYF.

The table lists this clonotype with many counts. The V gene is TRBV14, the J gene TRBJ1-2, with 9 bases fitting TRBD1. The V segment lost 3 bases and the J segment 2 bases; nucleotides outside the gene matches: 4. CDR1 is SGHDN and CDR2 is FVKESK in the germline V gene. This CDR3 comprises 15 residues. DNA for the CDR3: TGTGCCAGCAGCCAGCCCGGGACAGGGAACTATGGCTACACCTTC. Translation: CASSQPGTGNYGYTF. The full variable domain, in which reference TRBV14 and TRBJ1-2 provide the parts outside the CDR3, is EAGVTQFPSHSVIEKGQTVTLRCDPISGHDNLYWYRRVMGKEIKFLLHFVKESKQDESGMPNNRFLAERTGGTYSTLKVQPAELEDSGVYFCASSQPGTGNYGYTFGSGTRLTVV.

This chain uses TRBV18 with TRBJ2-5; 8 positions agree with TRBD1. TRBJ2-7 matches the DNA end more closely, so the J call is doubtful. Germline CDR1 and CDR2: KGHSH and LQKENI. The CDR3 extends over 15 amino acids. The DNA of the CDR3 is TGTGCCAGCTCACCTGACGCAGGGGGCGGTTACGAGCAGTACTTC. It encodes CASSPDAGGGYEQYF.

The chain uses TRBV12-3 or TRBV12-4 and TRBJ2-3, with TRBD2 as a possible D gene (6 bases). The CDR3 has 17 amino acids. V was cut by 3 bases and J by 1 base, with 17 bases left in between. The CDR3 loop is CASSLAIGGIGTDTQYF. CDR3 DNA sequence: TGTGCCAGCAGTTTGGCGATTGGAGGGATCGGCACAGATACGCAGTATTTT.

The chain is built from TRBV9 and TRBJ2-5, with 9 bases identical to TRBD2. Trimming took 1 base from V and 1 from J; bases not matched to a gene: 5. The germline CDR1 and CDR2 sequences are SGDLS and YYNGEE. The CDR3 is 16 amino acids. DNA of the CDR3: TGTGCCAGCAGCGTATCGATGACTAGCGGCCAAGAGACCCAGTACTTC. It yields the protein CASSVSMTSGQETQYF.

This sequence joins TRBV25-1 and TRBJ2-5; 8 nucleotides align to TRBD1. V shed 2 bases, J shed 2 bases, and the junction held 4 bases outside the gene matches. This CDR3 contains 15 residues. Germline-derived CDR1 and CDR2 are MGHDK and SYGVNS. The CDR3 nucleotides are TGTGCCAGCAGTGAACAGGGGGCGAGACAAGAGACCCAGTACTTC. Protein sequence: CASSEQGARQETQYF.

Only a few counts were recorded for this clonotype. An end of the junction does not agree with germline; a read error may underlie this. The chain is built from TRBV7-9 and TRBJ2-5; 8 nucleotides match TRBD2. This CDR3 contains 16 residues. Germline CDR1 and CDR2: SEHNR and FQNEAQ (reference sequence). CDR3: CASSFGAGAPNQTQYF. In DNA form, the CDR3 reads TGTGCTAGCAGCTTCGGAGCGGGGGCCCCAAATCAGACCCAGTACTTC.

In this sample, this clonotype turned up a few times. This chain joins TRBV20-1 and TRBJ2-3; 14 nucleotides agree with TRBD2. This CDR3 is 17 amino acids long. Unmatched junction bases numbered 8, after V lost 6 bases and J lost 0 bases. Germline loops: CDR1 DFQATT, CDR2 SNEGSKA (reference sequence). The CDR3 DNA is TGCAGTGCGGAACCGGGACTAGCGGGGGCTAGCACAGATACGCAGTATTTT. Protein sequence: CSAEPGLAGASTDTQYF.

The V gene is TRBV20-1, the J gene TRBJ2-3, with D perhaps matching TRBD1 or TRBD2 (6 bases each). The CDR3 has 15 amino acids. The germline CDR1 and CDR2 sequences are DFQATT and SNEGSKA (reference sequence). V was shortened by 0 bases and J by 1 base, with 11 bases between the two germline ends. The CDR3 sequence: CSARDGGGGTDTQYF. Written as DNA, the CDR3 is TGCAGTGCTAGAGATGGAGGGGGTGGCACAGATACGCAGTATTTT.

This clonotype was observed a few times. V gene TRBV9 combines with J gene TRBJ2-3; either TRBD1 or TRBD2 may supply D (5 bases each). V shed 3 bases and J shed 6 bases, with 14 bases lying between them. The CDR3 extends over 14 amino acids. CDR1 and CDR2 from the germline V gene are SGDLS and YYNGEE. The CDR3 is CASSASGLFDTQYF. The CDR3 DNA sequence: TGTGCCAGCAGCGCCTCGGGGCTGTTTGATACGCAGTATTTT.

Only a few counts were recorded for this clonotype. The chain links TRBV10-3 to TRBJ1-5, with TRBD1 identical over 7 bases. The V gene's germline CDR1 is ENHRY and CDR2 SYGVKD. CDR3 length: 14 amino acids. Germline trimming cut 5 bases from V and 7 bases from J; bases unmatched to any gene: 8. CDR3 nucleotides: TGTGCCATCAGTCAGGGGGGTATGGGACAGCCCCAGCATTTT. Amino acid sequence: CAISQGGMGQPQHF.

This clonotype was observed a few times. J is TRBJ2-5 and V is TRBV7-3, with TRBD1 matching over 9 bases. J lost 4 bases, V lost 5 bases, and 2 bases had no gene match. CDR3 length equals 13 residues. Germline CDR1 reads SGHTA; CDR2 reads FQGTGA. In DNA form, the CDR3 reads TGTGCCAGCAGCGGGACAGGGTCAGAGACCCAGTACTTC. This translates into CASSGTGSETQYF.

This clonotype was seen a handful of times. V is TRBV7-9 and J is TRBJ1-1, with TRBD1 as a possible D gene (5 bases). The CDR3 length is 15 residues. V shed 2 bases and J shed 5 bases, with 15 bases lying between them. Germline CDR1 reads SEHNR; CDR2 reads FQNEAQ (reference sequence). The CDR3 DNA is TGTGCCAGCAGCTTAACACCGACGGGGGAGACTGAAGCTTTCTTT. It translates to CASSLTPTGETEAFF.

This clonotype was counted ten times or more. The rearrangement uses TRBV12-3 or TRBV12-4 and TRBJ1-5; D gene ambiguous. This CDR3 is built from 14 residues. V was clipped by 1 base and J by 0 bases, with 4 bases between them. The CDR3, as DNA: TGTGCCAGCAGTTTAGGCCTTAGCAATCAGCCCCAGCATTTT. It encodes CASSLGLSNQPQHF.

The chain uses TRBV5-1 and TRBJ1-5, with 7 bases fitting TRBD1. The CDR3 has 15 amino acids. CDR1 and CDR2 from the germline V gene are SGHRS and YFSETQ. V lost 8 bases and J lost 4; bases outside the gene matches: 12. In nucleotides, the CDR3 is TGCGCCAGTTCTTTGTGGACAGGACCTAATCAGCCCCAGCATTTT. Encoded protein: CASSLWTGPNQPQHF.

This clonotype was seen more than once but under ten times. The V and J genes are TRBV6-6 and TRBJ2-4, with 8 bases identical to TRBD1. From germline, CDR1 is MNHNY and CDR2 SVGAGI (reference sequence). CDR3 length: 18 residues. With 4 bases clipped from V and 0 bases from J, the junction kept 11 bases outside the gene matches. Here the CDR3 DNA reads TGTGCCAGCAGTTTCGGACAGGGTGGGGAGCTAGCCAAAAACATTCAGTACTTC. Its translation: CASSFGQGGELAKNIQYF.

The V and J genes are TRBV21-1 and TRBJ2-1; TRBD2, as called in the table, went unchecked against the DNA. The J call may be wrong; the DNA end is better matched by TRBJ2-5. TRBV21-1 counts as a pseudogene. The CDR3 runs 14 residues. CDR3 DNA: TGTGCCAGCAGGAGGTCCGCGGGGGGGGAGACCCAGTACTTC. Encoded protein: CASRRSAGGETQYF.

This clonotype was seen a handful of times. The CDR3 loop is CASSLVWDRVMETQYF. Here the CDR3 DNA reads TGCGCCAGCAGCTTGGTTTGGGACAGGGTTATGGAGACCCAGTACTTC. The V call is TRBV5-1, the J call TRBJ2-5, with 9 positions matching TRBD1. The CDR3 sequence is 16 residues long. Germline V gives CDR1 SGHRS, CDR2 YFSETQ. V gave up 0 bases and J gave up 5 bases; unmatched junction bases: 8.

This clonotype was detected a few times. The CDR3 is CSVITGLPDPDTQYF. Written as DNA, the CDR3 is TGCAGCGTGATAACGGGGCTCCCAGACCCAGATACGCAGTATTTT. This chain joins TRBV29-1 and TRBJ2-3; D may match TRBD1 or TRBD2 (5 bases each). CDR1 SQVTM and CDR2 ANQGSEA come from the germline V gene. Trimming took 6 bases from V and 4 from J, leaving 20 bases between them. The CDR3 is made up of 15 amino acids.

The rearrangement joins TRBV15 to TRBJ2-1; no reliable D call. The end of the DNA aligns better with TRBJ2-5, so the J call may be wrong. Germline V gene sequence: CDR1 LNHNV, CDR2 YYDKDF (reference sequence). This CDR3 comprises 15 residues. The DNA of the CDR3 is TGTGCCACCAGCAGAGATGGAAATAGCCTCGAGACCCAGTACTTC. Translating it yields CATSRDGNSLETQYF.

This clonotype was seen only a few times. The chain carries TRBV9 and TRBJ2-5, with D tentatively TRBD1 (6 bases). Matching the DNA end better, TRBJ2-1 makes the J call doubtful. Germline CDR1 is SGDLS and CDR2 is YYNGEE. CDR3 length: 14 amino acids. The DNA for the CDR3 is TGTGCCAGCAGCGACCGGGACACATACAATGAGCAGTTCTTC. Translated: CASSDRDTYNEQFF.

This clonotype showed up just a few times. As DNA, the CDR3 is TGCGCCAGCAGTGGGCGGGAGGGGAACACAGATACGCAGTATTTT. Its translation: CASSGREGNTDTQYF. The chain employs TRBV10-1 and TRBJ2-3, with TRBD2 matching over 9 bases. This CDR3 contains 15 residues. Looked up from germline, CDR1 is WNHNN and CDR2 is SYGVQD (reference sequence). The V segment lost 4 bases and the J segment 2 bases; nucleotides outside the gene matches: 4.

The rearrangement joins TRBV20-1 to TRBJ2-5; possible D gene TRBD1, 6 bases. The DNA matches TRBJ2-7 better at its end, which makes the J call doubtful. Per germline, CDR1 DFQATT and CDR2 SNEGSKA (reference sequence). The CDR3 runs 14 residues. The CDR3 is CSASGQYKGYEQYF. The CDR3 DNA follows: TGCAGTGCTTCCGGACAGTACAAAGGCTACGAGCAGTACTTC.

This clonotype showed up many times. The rearrangement links TRBV20-1 to TRBJ1-1, with 8 bases lining up with TRBD1. The germline CDR1 and CDR2 sequences are DFQATT and SNEGSKA (reference sequence). The CDR3 loop spans 12 amino acids. The V gene end was trimmed by 5 bases and the J gene end by 4 bases; junction bases not matched to a gene: 3. CDR3 sequence reads: CSAQQGGTEAFF. In DNA, the CDR3 is TGCAGTGCTCAACAGGGGGGCACTGAAGCTTTCTTT.

The V call is TRBV27, the J call TRBJ1-2; 7 bases are a match to TRBD1. Trimming removed 4 bases from V and 6 bases from J; junction bases left unmatched: 17. This CDR3 has 17 amino acids. The germline V gene has CDR1 MNHEY and CDR2 SMNVEV (reference sequence). CDR3 region: CASSSPRQGGFGNGYTF. In DNA form, the CDR3 reads TGTGCCAGCAGTTCGCCAAGACAGGGTGGATTTGGTAATGGCTACACCTTC.

Ten or more counts support this clonotype. V is TRBV13 and J is TRBJ2-5; D is unclear. Germline loops: CDR1 PRHDT, CDR2 FYEKMQ (reference sequence). This CDR3 comprises 13 residues. V gave up 2 bases and J gave up 1 base, with 5 bases separating them. CDR3 protein: CASSLRFQETQYF. The CDR3 coding sequence is TGTGCCAGCAGCTTACGATTCCAAGAGACCCAGTACTTC. Using reference TRBV13 and TRBJ2-5 for the parts outside the CDR3, the full variable domain is AAGVIQSPRHLIKEKRETATLKCYPIPRHDTVYWYQQGPGQDPQFLISFYEKMQSDKGSIPDRFSAQQFSDYHSELNMSSLELGDSALYFCASSLRFQETQYFGPGTRLLVL.

There are a few counts of this clonotype. The chain uses TRBV20-1 and TRBJ1-1; maybe TRBD1 (5 bases). Germline-derived CDR1 and CDR2 are DFQATT and SNEGSKA (reference sequence). The V and J ends lost 4 bases and 4 bases respectively, with 22 bases between them. The CDR3 totals 16 residues. CDR3 DNA sequence: TGCAGTGCTATACGGGTCTCGACTTTTAGGGGCACTGAAGCTTTCTTT. Translated: CSAIRVSTFRGTEAFF.